These 20 T cell receptor beta chains share one sample of origin, sequenced in a study of blood T cells in healthy people across ages. Primed by a sample-barcoded 5' primer and a J-beta primer mix, a second PCR proceeded for 7 to 11 cycles. TCRdb reprocessed the 5' RACE reads with MiXCR, giving one entry per CDR3 protein. This table has around 790,000 distinct CDR3 sequences, under 45% appearing once. The sequenced sample consisted of blood. These receptor sequences come from a man aged 60 to 69 in good health.

This chain links TRBV7-9 with TRBJ2-7, with D possibly being TRBD2 (6 bases). The CDR3 runs to 13 residues. The ends were cut back, 7 bases at V and 1 base at J, with 11 bases in the middle. Germline V CDR1 and CDR2: SEHNR, FQNEAQ (reference sequence). CDR3 bases: TGTGCCAGCAAGCCCGCGGGGTCCTACGAGCAGTACTTC. Translation gives CASKPAGSYEQYF. Supplemented by reference TRBV7-9 and TRBJ2-7, the full variable domain reads DTGVSQNPRHKITKRGQNVTFRCDPISEHNRLYWYRQTLGQGPEFLTYFQNEAQLEKSRLLSDRFSAERPKGSFSTLEIQRTEQGDSAMYLCASKPAGSYEQYFGPGTRLTVT.

The J gene is TRBJ2-3, the V gene TRBV7-2; TRBD2 aligns across 9 bases. This CDR3 has 16 amino acids. The germline gives CDR1 SGHTA, CDR2 FQGNSA. V shed 5 bases and J 6 bases; nucleotides not matched to a gene: 12. This CDR3 is CASSPRSRGGVDTQYF. The CDR3 DNA reads as TGTGCCAGCAGCCCAAGGTCGCGGGGGGGCGTGGATACGCAGTATTTT.

This clonotype has a count of ten or more. The genes are TRBV29-1 and TRBJ2-5; D is uncertain. The CDR3 is 12 amino acids. The V gene's germline CDR1 is SQVTM and CDR2 ANQGSEA. V was clipped by 4 bases and J by 5 bases, with 11 bases between them. CDR3 DNA: TGCAGCGTTGTGGCCCCCGGGGAGACCCAGTACTTC. Encoded protein: CSVVAPGETQYF. Based on the CDR3 plus reference TRBV29-1 and TRBJ2-5, the full variable domain is SAVISQKPSRDICQRGTSLTIQCQVDSQVTMMFWYRQQPGQSLTLIATANQGSEATYESGFVIDKFPISRPNLTFSTLTVSNMSPEDSSIYLCSVVAPGETQYFGPGTRLLVL.

Worth noting for this clonotype: Mismatch with germline at one junction end may stem from a read error. The rearrangement joins TRBV20-1 to TRBJ2-5; D ambiguous. Germline V gene sequence: CDR1 DFQATT, CDR2 SNEGSKA (reference sequence). The CDR3 is made up of 12 amino acids. Here the CDR3 reads CSAGLRVETQYF. The CDR3 DNA is TGCAGTGCTGGCCTTAGGGTGGAGACACAGTACTTC.

This clonotype appeared a few times. This chain connects TRBV20-1 to TRBJ2-7; 11 bases agree with TRBD2. Looked up from germline, CDR1 is DFQATT and CDR2 is SNEGSKA (reference sequence). CDR3 length: 15 residues. The J segment lost 1 base and the V segment lost 6 bases, leaving 8 bases of the junction unmatched. In DNA, the CDR3 is TGCAGTGCAAACCTAGCGGGGGGCCGATCCTACGAGCAGTACTTC. Translated: CSANLAGGRSYEQYF.

This clonotype has just a few counts. The V and J genes are TRBV4-1 and TRBJ2-7; unclear D gene. The V end lost 0 bases, the J end lost 2 bases, and 14 bases lay between the germline ends. The CDR3 has 16 residues. From germline, CDR1 is MGHRA and CDR2 YSYEKL. CDR3 in DNA: TGCGCCAGCAGCCAAGAACCGTCCGACGGACCCTACGAGCAGTACTTC. Translation: CASSQEPSDGPYEQYF.

The gene calls are TRBV20-1 and TRBJ2-7, with 9 nucleotides matching TRBD1. CDR3 size: 14 residues. Per germline, CDR1 DFQATT and CDR2 SNEGSKA (reference sequence). Trimming cost V 2 bases and J 5 bases; bases outside gene matches: 7. This chain's CDR3 is CSARPPGTGNEQYF. DNA of the CDR3: TGCAGTGCTAGACCCCCCGGGACAGGGAACGAGCAGTACTTC.

The V call is TRBV28, the J call TRBJ1-2; D perhaps matches TRBD1 (5 bases). V lost 6 bases and J 4 bases, leaving 18 bases between the germline ends. Germline lookup yields CDR1 MDHEN and CDR2 SYDVKM. The CDR3 runs 15 residues. The CDR3 region has the DNA TGTGCCAGCAGGGCCCCCGGGGGACGAGGCTATGGCTACACCTTC. Translation gives CASRAPGGRGYGYTF.

This clonotype was counted between two and nine times. CDR3 bases: TGTGCCACCAGCATGGGACTAGCGACCTACGAGCAGTACTTC. It translates to CATSMGLATYEQYF. The genes are TRBV15 and TRBJ2-7; TRBD2 matches 10 bases. The CDR3 is 14 amino acids. Germline-derived CDR1 and CDR2 are LNHNV and YYDKDF (reference sequence). Losses at the gene ends were 4 bases for V and 2 bases for J; bases not matched to a gene: 2.

Turning to this clonotype: At one end, the junction sequence differs from germline, possibly due to a read error. This chain joins TRBV20-1 and TRBJ2-5, with D tentatively TRBD2 (5 bases). This CDR3 comprises 14 residues. Germline assignment: CDR1 DFQATT and CDR2 SNEGSKA (reference sequence). As DNA, the CDR3 is TGCAGTACTAGACCTTATGGTCGGCAAGAGACCCAGTACTTC. The encoded protein is CSTRPYGRQETQYF.

This chain uses TRBV30 with TRBJ1-4, with a weak D call TRBD1 (5 bases). V was trimmed by 0 bases and J by 7 bases, leaving 9 bases between them. From germline, CDR1 is GTSNPN and CDR2 SVGIG (reference sequence). CDR3 length equals 13 residues. The CDR3 is CAWSVPGSEKLFF. Written as DNA, the CDR3 is TGTGCCTGGAGTGTTCCAGGGAGTGAAAAACTGTTTTTT.

This sequence joins TRBV27 and TRBJ2-7; 9 bases fit TRBD1. The CDR3 consists of 16 residues. The V and J ends lost 6 bases and 4 bases, in that order; junction bases with no gene match: 13. Germline lookup yields CDR1 MNHEY and CDR2 SMNVEV (reference sequence). The CDR3 loop reads CASSPEVWTGDYEQYF. In DNA, the CDR3 is TGTGCCAGCAGCCCCGAGGTGTGGACAGGGGATTACGAGCAGTACTTC.

This rearrangement joins TRBV6-1 to TRBJ2-6; the match to TRBD1 covers 8 bases. Germline-derived CDR1 and CDR2 are MNHNS and SASEGT. The CDR3 totals 18 residues. The V segment lost 5 bases and the J segment 0 bases; nucleotides outside the gene matches: 9. The CDR3 is CASSTPQGAVSGANVLTF. CDR3 bases: TGTGCCAGCAGTACGCCCCAGGGGGCGGTCTCTGGGGCCAACGTCCTGACTTTC.

In its sample, this clonotype was seen a few times. V and J are TRBV4-3 and TRBJ1-4; D is uncertain. The CDR3 runs 15 residues. V was shortened by 1 base and J by 7 bases, with 13 bases between the two germline ends. CDR1 LGHNA and CDR2 YSLEER come from the germline V gene. The CDR3 DNA is TGCGCCAGCAGCCAAGGGCGGGCTTACGTTGAAAAACTGTTTTTT. Protein product: CASSQGRAYVEKLFF.

The J gene is TRBJ2-5, the V gene TRBV12-3 or TRBV12-4; the match to TRBD2 covers 10 bases. CDR3 length equals 15 residues. The V gene end was trimmed by 3 bases and the J gene end by 5 bases; junction bases not matched to a gene: 6. For the CDR3, the DNA is TGTGCCAGCAGTTTGCTAGCGGGGGAGCTCGAGACCCAGTACTTC. As protein: CASSLLAGELETQYF.

For this clonotype: A much more abundant neighbour one base away suggests this may be a read error. The chain links TRBV4-3 to TRBJ2-3, with unresolved D. The V end was cut by 0 bases, the J end by 7 bases, with 5 bases between. CDR1 LGHNA and CDR2 YSLEER come from the germline V gene. This CDR3 has 12 residues. This CDR3 reads CASSQDRYTQYF. The CDR3, as DNA: TGCGCCAGCAGCCAAGATCGGTATACGCAGTATTTT.

In this sample, this clonotype turned up a few times. The chain carries TRBV20-1 and TRBJ1-1; a possible D gene is TRBD1 (5 bases). Germline V lookup: CDR1 DFQATT, CDR2 SNEGSKA (reference sequence). V dropped 5 bases and J dropped 4 bases, with 11 bases sitting between them. This CDR3 has 12 residues. The CDR3 DNA follows: TGCAGTGCTGTCCGGGGCGGCACTGAAGCTTTCTTT. It codes for CSAVRGGTEAFF.

This clonotype turned up a few times. V usage is TRBV9 and J usage is TRBJ2-1; 10 bases match TRBD1. After removal of 6 bases from V and 6 bases from J, the junction contained 9 bases not matched to a gene. CDR3 length equals 15 residues. Germline V lookup: CDR1 SGDLS, CDR2 YYNGEE. CDR3 loop: CASNPRDRGGNEQFF. CDR3 in DNA: TGTGCCAGCAATCCCCGGGACAGGGGCGGCAATGAGCAGTTCTTC.

V gene TRBV7-3 combines with J gene TRBJ2-1; TRBD1 aligns across 9 bases. Trimming took 5 bases from V and 2 from J; bases not matched to a gene: 4. Germline V lookup: CDR1 SGHTA, CDR2 FQGTGA. The length of the CDR3 is 15 residues. DNA for the CDR3: TGTGCCAGCAGCAAACAGGGGGCGGCCTACAATGAGCAGTTCTTC. It translates to CASSKQGAAYNEQFF.

This clonotype was seen only a few times. The V gene is TRBV4-3, the J gene TRBJ2-2; D is unresolved. CDR1 is LGHNA and CDR2 is YSLEER in the germline V gene. The CDR3 loop spans 13 amino acids. V was trimmed by 1 base and J by 6 bases, leaving 6 bases between them. The CDR3 DNA reads TGCGCCAGCAGCCAAGGGTCGGCCGGGGAGCTGTTTTTT. It yields the protein CASSQGSAGELFF.